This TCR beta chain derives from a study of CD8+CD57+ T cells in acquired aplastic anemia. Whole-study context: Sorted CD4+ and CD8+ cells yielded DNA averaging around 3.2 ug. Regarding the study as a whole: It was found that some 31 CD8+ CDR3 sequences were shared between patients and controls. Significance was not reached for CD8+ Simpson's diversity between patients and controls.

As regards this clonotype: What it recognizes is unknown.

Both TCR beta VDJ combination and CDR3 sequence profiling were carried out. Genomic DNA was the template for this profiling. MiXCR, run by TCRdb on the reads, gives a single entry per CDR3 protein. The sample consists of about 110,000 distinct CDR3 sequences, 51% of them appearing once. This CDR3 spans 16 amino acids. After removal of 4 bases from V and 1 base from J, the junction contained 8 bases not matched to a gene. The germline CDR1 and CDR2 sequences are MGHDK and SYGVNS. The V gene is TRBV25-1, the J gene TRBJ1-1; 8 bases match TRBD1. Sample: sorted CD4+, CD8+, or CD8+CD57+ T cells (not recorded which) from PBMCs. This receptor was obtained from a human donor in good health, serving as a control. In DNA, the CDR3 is TGTGCCAGCAGTGGCTCGCCGGGACAGGAGAACACTGAAGCTTTCTTT. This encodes CASSGSPGQENTEAFF. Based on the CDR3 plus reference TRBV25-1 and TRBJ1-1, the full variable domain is EADIYQTPRYLVIGTGKKITLECSQTMGHDKMYWYQQDPGMELHLIHYSYGVNSTEKGDLSSESTVSRIRTEHFPLTLESARPSHTSQYLCASSGSPGQENTEAFFGQGTRLTVV.